Listed below are T cell receptor beta chains from one sample, sequenced in a study of T cell responses to AZD1222 COVID-19 vaccine. Data came from immunoSEQ multiplex PCR; TCRdb stores just in-frame clones and leaves some out. This table has about 86,000 clones, about 78% appearing once. The material was peripheral blood, obtained on day 0 of AZD1222 vaccination. The origin of the receptors is an adult in good health. Each CDR3 is given with its conserved first and last residue. D genes are given only for firm matches. A row's size may be missing; if present it is once, few, many or a size class.

size: once
D: -
V: TRBV11-2
J: TRBJ2-7
DNA: TGTGCCTCAGCAAGGGAGTACGAGCAGTACTTC
CDR3: CASAREYEQYF

size: once
D: -
V: TRBV18
J: TRBJ2-1
DNA: TGTGCCAGCTCACCGCCTAACGCGGGTGGGTCCTACAATGAGCAGTTCTTC
CDR3: CASSPPNAGGSYNEQFF

size: few
D: -
V: TRBV21-1
J: TRBJ1-5
DNA: TGTGCCAGCTATTACCCTCGGCCGCGATATAGCAATCAGCCCCAGCATTTT
CDR3: CASYYPRPRYSNQPQHF

size: -
D: -
V: TRBV5-4
J: TRBJ1-5
DNA: TGTGCCAGCAGTCAGGGTGGGACGAATCAGCCCCAGCATTTT
CDR3: CASSQGGTNQPQHF

size: -
D: -
V: TRBV29-1
J: TRBJ2-7
DNA: TGCAGCGTTGATGAGGGAATAGGAAACGAGCAGTACTTC
CDR3: CSVDEGIGNEQYF

size: few
D: -
V: TRBV30
J: TRBJ1-1
DNA: TGTGCCTGGAGTTTCAACTCGGACACTGAAGCTTTCTTT
CDR3: CAWSFNSDTEAFF

size: -
D: -
V: TRBV27
J: TRBJ2-1
DNA: TGTGCCAGCAGTACGGGACTCACACGCTTCGGCAATGAGCAGTTCTTC
CDR3: CASSTGLTRFGNEQFF

size: once
D: -
V: TRBV6-2/TRBV6-3
J: TRBJ1-1
DNA: TGTGCCAGCAGTTACCATCGGGGGAACACTGAAGCTTTCTTT
CDR3: CASSYHRGNTEAFF

size: -
D: TRBD2
V: TRBV7-2
J: TRBJ2-3
DNA: TGTGCCAGCAGCTTTAACGGACTAGCGGGAGGTGGAGATACGCAGTATTTT
CDR3: CASSFNGLAGGGDTQYF

size: -
D: -
V: TRBV6-5
J: TRBJ1-1
DNA: TGTGCCAGCAAGGGAGCGCAGAAAACTGAAGCTTTCTTT
CDR3: CASKGAQKTEAFF

size: -
D: -
V: TRBV7-2
J: TRBJ2-7
DNA: TGTGCCAGCAGTTTAAACCGGGACTCGATGTGGTCTGAGCAGTACTTC
CDR3: CASSLNRDSMWSEQYF

size: once
D: TRBD1
V: TRBV7-8
J: TRBJ1-6
DNA: TGTGCCAGCAGCTTAGGCGGGACAGAGAATTCACCCCTCCACTTT
CDR3: CASSLGGTENSPLHF

size: -
D: TRBD2
V: TRBV11-2
J: TRBJ2-7
DNA: TGTGCCAGCAGCTTAGATCAAAGCGGGAGGGCCTACGAGCAGTACTTC
CDR3: CASSLDQSGRAYEQYF

size: -
D: TRBD2
V: TRBV4-3
J: TRBJ2-3
DNA: TGCGCCAGCAGCCAAGAGTCCGGGACCGGGACTATGGATACGCAGTATTTT
CDR3: CASSQESGTGTMDTQYF

size: -
D: -
V: TRBV12-3/TRBV12-4
J: TRBJ2-5
DNA: TGTGCCAGCAGCCCTAGGGGGGAGACCCAGTACTTC
CDR3: CASSPRGETQYF

size: -
D: TRBD1
V: TRBV6-5
J: TRBJ1-2
DNA: TGTGCCAGCAGACCGGACAGGTTCAATGGCGGCTACACCTTC
CDR3: CASRPDRFNGGYTF

size: few
D: -
V: TRBV2
J: TRBJ1-2
DNA: TGTGCCAGCAGCTCGGACAGCGACTATGGCTACACCTTC
CDR3: CASSSDSDYGYTF